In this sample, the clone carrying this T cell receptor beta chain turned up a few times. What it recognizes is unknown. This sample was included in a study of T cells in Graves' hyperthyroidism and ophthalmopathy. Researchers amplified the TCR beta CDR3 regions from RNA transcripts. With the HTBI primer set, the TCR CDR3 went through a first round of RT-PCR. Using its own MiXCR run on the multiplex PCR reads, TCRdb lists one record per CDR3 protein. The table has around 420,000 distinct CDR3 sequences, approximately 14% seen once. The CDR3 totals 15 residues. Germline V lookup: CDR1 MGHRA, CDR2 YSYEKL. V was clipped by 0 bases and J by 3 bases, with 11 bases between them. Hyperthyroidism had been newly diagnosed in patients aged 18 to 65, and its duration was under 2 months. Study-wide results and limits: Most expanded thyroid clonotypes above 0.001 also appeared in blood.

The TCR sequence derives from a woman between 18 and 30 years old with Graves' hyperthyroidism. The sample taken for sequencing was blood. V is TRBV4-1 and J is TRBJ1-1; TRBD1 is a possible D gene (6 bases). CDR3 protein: CASSQEGGIDTEAFF. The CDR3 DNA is TGCGCCAGCAGCCAAGAAGGGGGAATAGACACTGAAGCTTTCTTT.